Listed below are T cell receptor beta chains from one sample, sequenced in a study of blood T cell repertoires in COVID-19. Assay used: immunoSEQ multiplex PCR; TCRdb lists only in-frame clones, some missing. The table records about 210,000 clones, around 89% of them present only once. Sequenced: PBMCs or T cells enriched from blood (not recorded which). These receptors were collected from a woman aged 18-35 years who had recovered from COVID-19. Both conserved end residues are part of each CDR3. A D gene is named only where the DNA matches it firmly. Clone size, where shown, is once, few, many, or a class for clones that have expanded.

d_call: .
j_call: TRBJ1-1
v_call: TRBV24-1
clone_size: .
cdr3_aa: CATQGGDTEAFF
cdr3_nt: TGTGCCACCCAGGGAGGGGACACTGAAGCTTTCTTT

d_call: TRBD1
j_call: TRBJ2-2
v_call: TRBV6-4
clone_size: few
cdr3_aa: CASRETGDTGELFF
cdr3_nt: TGTGCCAGCAGGGAGACAGGGGACACCGGGGAGCTGTTTTTT

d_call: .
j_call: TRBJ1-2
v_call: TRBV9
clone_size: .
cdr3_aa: CASTLRAEQANYGYTF
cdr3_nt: TGTGCCAGCACCCTGCGGGCAGAACAAGCTAACTATGGCTACACCTTC

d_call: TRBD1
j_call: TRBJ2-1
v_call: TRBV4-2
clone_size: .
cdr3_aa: CASSQDTGAAYNEQFF
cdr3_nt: TGTGCCAGCAGCCAAGATACAGGGGCGGCCTACAATGAGCAGTTCTTC

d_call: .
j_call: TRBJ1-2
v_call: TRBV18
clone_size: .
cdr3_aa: CASSPGQEYFYGYTF
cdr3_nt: TGTGCCAGCTCACCAGGGCAGGAATACTTCTATGGCTACACCTTC

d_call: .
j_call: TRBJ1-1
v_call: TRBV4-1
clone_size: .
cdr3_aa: CASSQPREGTEAFF
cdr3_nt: TGCGCCAGCAGCCAACCGAGGGAGGGCACTGAAGCTTTCTTT

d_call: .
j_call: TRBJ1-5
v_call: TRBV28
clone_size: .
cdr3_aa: CASRDIRSHF
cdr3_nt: TGTGCCAGCCGGGACATCCGTAGTCATTTT

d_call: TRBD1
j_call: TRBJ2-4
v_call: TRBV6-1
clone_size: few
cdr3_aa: CASSDTGQGAGDIQYF
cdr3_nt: TGTGCCAGCAGTGATACGGGACAGGGGGCTGGTGACATTCAGTACTTC

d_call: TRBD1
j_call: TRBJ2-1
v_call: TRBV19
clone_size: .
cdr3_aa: CASRGGQGANEQFF
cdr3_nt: TGTGCCAGTAGGGGGGGACAGGGGGCGAATGAGCAGTTCTTC

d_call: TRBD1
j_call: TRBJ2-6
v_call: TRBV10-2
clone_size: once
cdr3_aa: CASRTGGSGANVLTF
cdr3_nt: TGCGCCAGCAGAACAGGGGGCTCTGGGGCCAACGTCCTGACTTTC

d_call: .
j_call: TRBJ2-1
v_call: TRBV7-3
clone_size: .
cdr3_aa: CASSLDSLNHNEQFF
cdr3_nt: TGTGCCAGCAGCTTAGACAGTCTTAATCACAATGAGCAGTTCTTC

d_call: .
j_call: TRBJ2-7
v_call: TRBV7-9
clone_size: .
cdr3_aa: CASTPSGSYEQYF
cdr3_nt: TGTGCCAGCACCCCCAGTGGGAGCTACGAGCAGTACTTC

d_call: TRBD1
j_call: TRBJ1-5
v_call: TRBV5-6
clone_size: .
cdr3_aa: CASSSGQGRDSNQPQHF
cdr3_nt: TGTGCCAGCAGCAGCGGACAGGGGAGGGATAGCAATCAGCCCCAGCATTTT

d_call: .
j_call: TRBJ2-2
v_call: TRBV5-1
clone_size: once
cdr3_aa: CASSLLETRVTGELFF
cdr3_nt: TGCGCCAGCAGCTTGTTGGAGACCCGGGTTACCGGGGAGCTGTTTTTT

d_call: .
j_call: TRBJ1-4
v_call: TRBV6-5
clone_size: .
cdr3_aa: CASTGREYEKLFF
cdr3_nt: TGTGCCAGCACCGGAAGGGAGTATGAAAAACTGTTTTTT

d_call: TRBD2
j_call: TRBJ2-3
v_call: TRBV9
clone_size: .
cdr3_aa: CASCREAGGAGDTQYF
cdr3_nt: TGTGCCAGCTGCCGCGAGGCGGGGGGCGCAGGAGATACGCAGTATTTT

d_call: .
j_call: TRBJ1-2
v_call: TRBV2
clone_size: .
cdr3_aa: CASLRESTFSAGYTF
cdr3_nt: TGTGCCAGCCTCCGGGAATCTACCTTCTCGGCGGGCTACACCTTC

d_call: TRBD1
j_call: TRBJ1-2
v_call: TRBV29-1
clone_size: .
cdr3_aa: CSVEDRGHGYTF
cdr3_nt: TGCAGCGTGGAGGACAGGGGGCATGGCTACACCTTC

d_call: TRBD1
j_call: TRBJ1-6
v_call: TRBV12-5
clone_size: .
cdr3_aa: CASGVQGASSHSPLHF
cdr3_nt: TGTGCTAGTGGGGTACAGGGGGCGTCATCCCACTCACCCCTCCACTTT

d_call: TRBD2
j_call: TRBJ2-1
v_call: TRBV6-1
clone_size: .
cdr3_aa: CASSAVISGGGNEQFF
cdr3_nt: TGTGCCAGCAGTGCCGTGATCTCCGGCGGGGGGAATGAGCAGTTCTTC

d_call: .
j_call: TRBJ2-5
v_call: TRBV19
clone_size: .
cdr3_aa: CASSIGRGETQYF
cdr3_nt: TGTGCCAGTAGTATTGGTAGAGGGGAGACCCAGTACTTC

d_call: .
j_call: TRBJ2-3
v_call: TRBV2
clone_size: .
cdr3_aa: CASGGSADTQYF
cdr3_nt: TGTGCCAGCGGGGGGTCCGCAGATACGCAGTATTTT

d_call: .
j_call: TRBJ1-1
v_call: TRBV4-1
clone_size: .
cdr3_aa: CASSQKGHMNTEAFF
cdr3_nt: TGCGCCAGCAGCCAAAAAGGACATATGAACACTGAAGCTTTCTTT

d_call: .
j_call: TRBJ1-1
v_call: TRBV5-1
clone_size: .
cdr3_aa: CASSADGLGNTEAFF
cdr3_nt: TGCGCCAGCAGCGCGGACGGACTGGGGAACACTGAAGCTTTCTTT

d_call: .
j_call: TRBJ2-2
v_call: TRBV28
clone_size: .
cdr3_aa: CASSLGGTGELFF
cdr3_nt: TGTGCCAGCAGTCTCGGGGGCACCGGGGAGCTGTTTTTT

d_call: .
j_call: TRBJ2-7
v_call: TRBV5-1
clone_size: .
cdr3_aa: CASSSMRGGVYEQYF
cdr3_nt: TGCGCCAGCAGCTCGATGAGGGGGGGAGTCTACGAGCAGTACTTC

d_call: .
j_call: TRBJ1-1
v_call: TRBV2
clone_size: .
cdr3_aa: CASSDWTEVEAFF
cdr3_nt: TGTGCCAGCAGTGATTGGACAGAAGTTGAAGCTTTCTTT

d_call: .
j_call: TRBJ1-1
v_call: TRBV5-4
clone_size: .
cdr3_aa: CASTGTFGTEAFF
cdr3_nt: TGTGCCAGCACCGGGACATTCGGCACTGAAGCTTTCTTT

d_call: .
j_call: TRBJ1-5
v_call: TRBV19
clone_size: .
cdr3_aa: CASTRGNQPQHF
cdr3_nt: TGTGCCAGTACCCGCGGAAATCAGCCCCAGCATTTT

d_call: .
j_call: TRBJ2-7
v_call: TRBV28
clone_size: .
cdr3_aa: CASSFTGRYEQYF
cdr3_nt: TGTGCCAGCAGTTTTACAGGACGGTACGAGCAGTACTTC

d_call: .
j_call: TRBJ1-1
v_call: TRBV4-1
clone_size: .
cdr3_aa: CASSHREGGNTEAFF
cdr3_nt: TGCGCCAGCAGCCATCGCGAGGGCGGAAACACTGAAGCTTTCTTT

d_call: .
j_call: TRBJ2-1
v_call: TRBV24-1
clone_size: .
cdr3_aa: CATSDFRGGTYNEQFF
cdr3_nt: TGTGCCACCAGTGATTTCAGGGGAGGGACCTACAATGAGCAGTTCTTC

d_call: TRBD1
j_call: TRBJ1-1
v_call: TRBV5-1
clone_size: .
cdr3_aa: CASSFGPLDRGQAFF
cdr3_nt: TGCGCCAGCAGCTTTGGCCCCCTAGACAGGGGACAGGCTTTCTTT

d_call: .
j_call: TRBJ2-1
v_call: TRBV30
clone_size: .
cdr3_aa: CAWSVDSNNEQFF
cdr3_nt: TGTGCCTGGAGTGTGGACAGTAACAATGAGCAGTTCTTC

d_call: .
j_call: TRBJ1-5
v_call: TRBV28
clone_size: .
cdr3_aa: CASSADQGSNQPQHF
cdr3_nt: TGTGCCAGCAGCGCTGACCAGGGTAGCAATCAGCCCCAGCATTTT

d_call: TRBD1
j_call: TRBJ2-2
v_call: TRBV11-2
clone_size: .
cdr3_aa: CASSLGWAQGITGELFF
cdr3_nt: TGTGCCAGCAGCTTAGGGTGGGCACAGGGGATCACCGGGGAGCTGTTTTTT

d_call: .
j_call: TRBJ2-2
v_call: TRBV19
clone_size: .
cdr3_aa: CASSTGRDTGELFF
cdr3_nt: TGTGCCAGTAGTACCGGCCGGGACACCGGGGAGCTGTTTTTT

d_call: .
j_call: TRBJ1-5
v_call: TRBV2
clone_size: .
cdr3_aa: CASMPGARNQPQHF
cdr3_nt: TGTGCCAGCATGCCAGGGGCCCGCAATCAGCCCCAGCATTTT

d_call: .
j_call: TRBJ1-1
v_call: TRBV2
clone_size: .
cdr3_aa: CASSAPTGNTEAFF
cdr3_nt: TGTGCCAGCAGCGCTCCGACAGGGAACACTGAAGCTTTCTTT

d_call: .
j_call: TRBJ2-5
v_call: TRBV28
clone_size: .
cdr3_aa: CASSFGGKETQYF
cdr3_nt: TGTGCCAGCAGTTTCGGGGGTAAAGAGACCCAGTACTTC

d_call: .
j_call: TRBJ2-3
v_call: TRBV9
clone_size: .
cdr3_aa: CASRAGSTDTQYF
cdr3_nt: TGTGCCAGCCGTGCGGGGAGTACAGATACGCAGTATTTT

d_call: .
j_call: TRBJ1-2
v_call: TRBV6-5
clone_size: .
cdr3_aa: CASSRRTADYGYTF
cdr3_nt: TGTGCCAGCAGTAGGAGGACAGCCGACTATGGCTACACCTTC

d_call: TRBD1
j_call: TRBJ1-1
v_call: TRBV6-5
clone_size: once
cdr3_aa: CASRGQGLNTEAFF
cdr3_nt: TGTGCCAGCAGGGGACAGGGACTGAACACTGAAGCTTTCTTT

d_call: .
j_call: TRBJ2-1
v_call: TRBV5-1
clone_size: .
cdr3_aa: CASSLASPYNEQFF
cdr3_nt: TGCGCCAGCAGCTTAGCTAGCCCGTACAATGAGCAGTTCTTC

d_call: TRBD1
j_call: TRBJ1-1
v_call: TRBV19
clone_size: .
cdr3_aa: CASSIADRGNTEAFF
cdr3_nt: TGTGCCAGTAGTATTGCGGACAGGGGGAACACTGAAGCTTTCTTT

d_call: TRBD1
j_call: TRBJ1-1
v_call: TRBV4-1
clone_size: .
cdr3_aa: CASSLGTGETEAFF
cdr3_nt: TGCGCCAGCAGCCTAGGGACAGGGGAGACTGAAGCTTTCTTT

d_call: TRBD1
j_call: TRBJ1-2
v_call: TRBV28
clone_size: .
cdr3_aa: CASSWDREIGYTF
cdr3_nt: TGTGCCAGCAGTTGGGACAGGGAGATTGGCTACACCTTC

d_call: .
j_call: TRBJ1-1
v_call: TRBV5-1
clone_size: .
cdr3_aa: CASSLKGGSTEAFF
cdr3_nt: TGCGCCAGCAGCTTAAAGGGGGGGAGCACTGAAGCTTTCTTT

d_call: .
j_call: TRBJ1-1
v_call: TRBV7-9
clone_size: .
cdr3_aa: CASSLRGTNTEAFF
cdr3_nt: TGTGCCAGCAGCTTAAGAGGGACAAACACTGAAGCTTTCTTT

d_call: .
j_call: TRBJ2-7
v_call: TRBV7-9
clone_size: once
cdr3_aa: CASSFRDIDEQYF
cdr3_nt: TGTGCCAGCAGCTTTCGGGACATCGACGAGCAGTACTTC

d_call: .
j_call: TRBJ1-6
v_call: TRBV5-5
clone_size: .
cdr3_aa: CASSSGDSPLHF
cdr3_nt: TGTGCCAGCAGCTCGGGGGATTCACCCCTCCACTTT

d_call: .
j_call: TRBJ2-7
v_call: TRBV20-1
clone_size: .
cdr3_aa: CSASRTTAYEQYF
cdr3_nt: TGCAGTGCTAGTAGAACTACCGCCTACGAGCAGTACTTC

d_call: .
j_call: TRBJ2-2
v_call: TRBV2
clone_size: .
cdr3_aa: CASIQENTGELFF
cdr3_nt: TGTGCCAGCATACAGGAGAACACCGGGGAGCTGTTTTTT

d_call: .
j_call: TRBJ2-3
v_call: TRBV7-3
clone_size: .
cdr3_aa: CASSLQGTDTQYF
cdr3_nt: TGTGCCAGCAGCTTACAGGGCACAGATACGCAGTATTTT

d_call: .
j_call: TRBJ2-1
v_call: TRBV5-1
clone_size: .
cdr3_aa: CASSFEGWGEQFF
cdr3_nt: TGCGCCAGCAGCTTCGAGGGATGGGGTGAGCAGTTCTTC